Listed below are T cell receptor beta chains from one sample, sequenced in a study of lymphopenia after photon versus proton radiotherapy. TCRdb's table, derived via immunoSEQ multiplex PCR, lists solely in-frame clones and lacks some. This sample has 25,000 to 35,000 clones, with 89% found just once. The material sequenced was peripheral blood, taken from a patient treated with proton-based radiotherapy. These receptors all come from a woman in her seventies with pancreatic cancer. Some clones in this sample may be carry-over from other donors' samples. Each CDR3 is given with its conserved first and last residue. D genes are given only for firm matches. Clone size is stated in some rows and not others, as once, few, many or a class when expanded.

D gene	clone size	V gene	J gene	CDR3 protein	CDR3 DNA
TRBD1	-	TRBV5-4	TRBJ2-7	CASSPGTGEGREQYF	TGTGCCAGCAGCCCGGGGACAGGGGAAGGACGCGAGCAGTACTTC
-	-	TRBV7-9	TRBJ2-7	CASSYLQPPHEQYF	TGTGCCAGCAGCTACTTACAGCCCCCTCACGAGCAGTACTTC
-	-	TRBV16	TRBJ1-5	CASSPLEGQPQHF	TGTGCCAGCAGCCCACTTGAGGGTCAGCCCCAGCATTTT
-	-	TRBV19	TRBJ1-2	CASSSGYTRGGYTF	TGTGCCAGTTCCTCCGGCTACACCCGTGGTGGCTACACCTTC
TRBD1	-	TRBV18	TRBJ1-1	CASSPPQGYMNTEAFF	TGTGCCAGCTCACCACCACAGGGGTACATGAACACTGAAGCTTTCTTT
-	-	TRBV28	TRBJ2-7	CASSDLTALYEQYF	TGTGCCAGCAGCGACCTGACAGCTCTTTACGAGCAGTACTTC
-	once	TRBV5-5	TRBJ1-1	CASSGGGNTEAFF	TGTGCCAGCAGCGGCGGAGGGAACACTGAAGCTTTCTTT
-	-	TRBV2	TRBJ2-1	CASRKSGAGVNEQFF	TGTGCCAGCAGAAAAAGCGGGGCAGGGGTCAATGAGCAGTTCTTC
TRBD1	-	TRBV2	TRBJ1-5	CASSEWGQGLIGSQPQHF	TGTGCCAGCAGTGAGTGGGGACAGGGTCTGATCGGGTCTCAGCCCCAGCATTTT
TRBD1	-	TRBV2	TRBJ1-5	CASSEGQGEQPQHF	TGTGCCAGCAGTGAAGGGCAGGGGGAGCAGCCCCAGCATTTT
-	-	TRBV6-6	TRBJ2-2	CASSFQALDTGELFF	TGTGCCAGCAGTTTTCAAGCCTTGGACACCGGGGAGCTGTTTTTT
TRBD1	-	TRBV28	TRBJ1-2	CASSSPNLELNRGHYGYTF	TGTGCCAGCAGTTCACCAAACCTCGAGTTGAACAGGGGGCACTATGGCTACACCTTC
-	-	TRBV4-1	TRBJ1-5	CASSQEPVSRGNQPQHF	TGCGCCAGCAGCCAAGAACCCGTATCTCGCGGCAATCAGCCCCAGCATTTT
TRBD1	-	TRBV18	TRBJ1-1	CASSPTGQSLNMNTEAFF	TGTGCCAGCTCACCTACGGGACAGTCCCTCAACATGAACACTGAAGCTTTCTTT
TRBD1	-	TRBV4-3	TRBJ2-7	CASSQSGGQAYEQYF	TGCGCCAGCAGCCAATCCGGGGGACAGGCCTACGAGCAGTACTTC
TRBD1	-	TRBV5-1	TRBJ2-7	CASSTGTGGLEQYF	TGCGCCAGCAGCACGGGGACAGGGGGCCTCGAGCAGTACTTC
-	-	TRBV30	TRBJ1-1	CAWRAQGGNGEAFF	TGTGCCTGGAGGGCACAGGGAGGTAATGGTGAAGCTTTCTTT
-	-	TRBV5-6	TRBJ1-2	CASSLAGRDGYTF	TGTGCCAGCAGCTTGGCAGGGAGGGATGGCTACACCTTC
TRBD2	-	TRBV5-1	TRBJ2-1	CASSTGTSGRRNEQFF	TGCGCCAGCAGCACCGGGACTAGCGGGAGGCGCAATGAGCAGTTCTTC
TRBD1	-	TRBV7-9	TRBJ1-2	CASSATDRGGYGYTF	TGTGCCAGCAGCGCAACAGACAGGGGCGGCTATGGCTACACCTTC
-	few	TRBV19	TRBJ1-1	CASSVWANTEAFF	TGTGCCAGTAGTGTTTGGGCGAACACTGAAGCTTTCTTT
-	-	TRBV6-5	TRBJ2-7	CASSYAVAPEGYEQYF	TGTGCCAGCAGTTACGCGGTGGCCCCAGAGGGATACGAGCAGTACTTC
TRBD1	-	TRBV7-9	TRBJ2-7	CASSPIGGLGEQYF	TGTGCCAGCAGCCCAATAGGGGGCCTCGGCGAGCAGTACTTC
-	-	TRBV7-2	TRBJ2-2	CASSLYSSSNTGELFF	TGTGCCAGCAGCTTATATTCTAGCTCGAACACCGGGGAGCTGTTTTTT
-	-	TRBV7-3	TRBJ1-1	CASSLTEGAEAFF	TGTGCCAGCAGCTTAACGGAAGGGGCTGAAGCTTTCTTT
TRBD2	-	TRBV7-2	TRBJ2-1	CASSLAGGYNEQFF	TGTGCCAGCAGCTTGGCGGGAGGTTACAATGAGCAGTTCTTC
-	-	TRBV6-5	TRBJ2-7	CASSYRAGSYEQYF	TGTGCCAGCAGTTATAGGGCGGGCTCCTACGAGCAGTACTTC
TRBD1	few	TRBV19	TRBJ1-2	CASHDGQGINGYTF	TGTGCCAGCCACGACGGACAGGGAATTAATGGCTACACCTTC
-	-	TRBV27	TRBJ2-2	CASSAFRNTGELFF	TGTGCCAGCAGTGCGTTCAGGAACACCGGGGAGCTGTTTTTT
TRBD1	-	TRBV28	TRBJ1-5	CASSFRQGGQPQHF	TGTGCCAGCAGTTTCCGACAGGGGGGGCAGCCCCAGCATTTT
-	-	TRBV5-1	TRBJ1-1	CASSLSGVRMNTEAFF	TGCGCCAGCAGCTTGTCTGGGGTTCGGATGAACACTGAAGCTTTCTTT
-	once	TRBV21-1	TRBJ1-3	CASSNPQGASGNTIYF	TGTGCCAGCAGCAACCCTCAGGGAGCCTCTGGAAACACCATATATTTT
-	-	TRBV7-2	TRBJ1-1	CASSLEGTVNTEAFF	TGTGCCAGCAGCTTAGAGGGTACCGTGAACACTGAAGCTTTCTTT
-	-	TRBV29-1	TRBJ2-5	CSAKGGVETQYF	TGCAGCGCAAAGGGGGGGGTAGAGACCCAGTACTTC
-	-	TRBV19	TRBJ2-3	CASSNPSTDTQYF	TGTGCCAGTAGTAATCCTAGCACAGATACGCAGTATTTT
-	-	TRBV27	TRBJ1-2	CASSPGPGLTGYTF	TGTGCCAGCAGTCCGGGCCCGGGACTAACCGGCTACACCTTC
TRBD2	-	TRBV4-3	TRBJ2-3	CASSQAGAPTDTQYF	TGCGCCAGCAGCCAGGCGGGAGCCCCCACAGATACGCAGTATTTT
-	-	TRBV28	TRBJ2-7	CASNNQGRYPYEQYF	TGTGCCAGCAACAACCAAGGCAGGTACCCCTACGAGCAGTACTTC
-	-	TRBV19	TRBJ2-1	CASSIQGYNEQFF	TGTGCCAGTAGTATTCAGGGGTACAATGAGCAGTTCTTC
-	-	TRBV9	TRBJ1-4	CASSVTVGRKLFF	TGTGCCAGCAGCGTGACGGTGGGGAGGAAACTGTTTTTT
TRBD2	-	TRBV7-8	TRBJ2-7	CASSLLTSGKAYEQYF	TGTGCCAGCAGCTTATTGACTAGCGGGAAGGCCTACGAGCAGTACTTC
-	-	TRBV28	TRBJ1-2	CASSSNPGYTF	TGTGCCAGCAGTTCCAACCCGGGCTACACCTTC
-	-	TRBV6-1	TRBJ1-3	CASSETSFSLSGNTIYF	TGTGCCAGCAGTGAGACATCTTTTTCGCTCTCTGGAAACACCATATATTTT
TRBD2	-	TRBV6-5	TRBJ2-1	CASRTGGRDEQFF	TGTGCCAGCAGGACGGGCGGGAGAGACGAGCAGTTCTTC